This paragraph reports one T cell receptor beta chain. V gave up 0 bases and J gave up 1 base, with 15 bases separating them. Germline CDR1 is SGHTA and CDR2 is FQGNSA. There are 17 residues in the CDR3. These data are taken from a study of shared clonotypes between healthy human individuals. Here immunoSEQ multiplex PCR was the method, and the copy in TCRdb shows in-frame clones only, minus some. The sample contains about 1 million clones, 60% to 80% of which appear only once. The receptor's source is a man aged 18 to 30 in good health. Sequencing was done on a sample of memory CD4+ T cells sorted from blood. Subset denoted: CD45RA-negative fraction. The chain joins TRBV7-2 to TRBJ1-2, with D tentatively TRBD1 (5 bases). Written as DNA, the CDR3 is TGTGCCAGCAGCTTAGCTAAGGGACTTGTCGATAACTATGGCTACACCTTC. Translation: CASSLAKGLVDNYGYTF.